The rows below give T cell receptor beta chains drawn from one sample of a study of CD8 T cells in ankylosing spondylitis. Each CDR3 protein is one row after TCRdb ran MiXCR on the 5' RACE reads. The table has around 490,000 distinct CDR3 sequences, less than 6% seen once; the top ten hold roughly 3.3%. The sequenced material came from blood, either unsorted or a sorted T cell fraction (not recorded which). These receptors were collected from a male donor with ankylosing spondylitis. The CDR3 runs from the conserved cysteine through the conserved F or W. A D gene is named only where the DNA matches it firmly. The size of a clone is reported for some rows only, either as once, few or many, or as a class for expanded clones.

TRBV29-1,TRBJ1-2,many,TRBD1,TGCAGCGTTGCCTTTCCAGGGGGCGCGTCGAATGGCTACACCTTC,CSVAFPGGASNGYTF
TRBV20-1,TRBJ2-7,many,.,TGCAGTGCTCCAATCACAGGAATCCTCTACGAGCAGTACTTC,CSAPITGILYEQYF
TRBV7-2,TRBJ2-3,many,TRBD1,TGTGCCAGCAGCGTCGGACAGGGGACAGATACGCAGTATTTT,CASSVGQGTDTQYF
TRBV6-1,TRBJ1-3,.,.,TGTGCCAGCAGAGACCGGGACATCGAGGGATTTGGGAACACCATATATTTT,CASRDRDIEGFGNTIYF
TRBV7-9,TRBJ2-7,few,.,TGTGCCAGCAGCTTGGGCCAGGTAGGATTCTACGAGCAGTACTTC,CASSLGQVGFYEQYF
TRBV7-8,TRBJ1-5,many,TRBD1,TGTGCCAGCAGCTTAGCCGACAGGGTGCAGCCCCAGCATTTT,CASSLADRVQPQHF
TRBV7-3,TRBJ2-2,many,.,TGTGCCAGCAGCCCTGGGACAAGGAACACCGGGGAGCTGTTTTTT,CASSPGTRNTGELFF
TRBV7-3,TRBJ2-3,many,.,TGTGCCAGCAGCCAGAGACCTGAGGACACAGATACGCAGTATTTT,CASSQRPEDTDTQYF
TRBV6-6,TRBJ2-7,.,.,TGTGCCAGCAGTTACATCAGGGCCTACGAGCAGTACTTC,CASSYIRAYEQYF
TRBV6-5,TRBJ1-3,many,.,TGTGCCAGCAGTTACTCACTAGTCCCGGGGAATGGAAACACCATATATTTT,CASSYSLVPGNGNTIYF
TRBV28,TRBJ2-7,many,.,TGTGCCAGCAGTTCCCCCCGGGACACACTCTACGAGCAGTACTTC,CASSSPRDTLYEQYF